The T cell receptor (beta chain) described here comes from a study of blood T cell repertoires in COVID-19. The overall study: Samples came from the United States, Italy and Spain, spanning acute and convalescent COVID-19. PBMCs, B-cell-depleted T cells, or T cells provided the cDNA or gDNA that made up the material.

This clone was detected once. Germline-derived CDR1 and CDR2 are SGHVS and FQNEAQ. CDR3 length: 16 amino acids. The ends lost 1 base at V and 0 bases at J; junction bases unmatched: 5. As handled by the study authors: Using reference gene primer amplification, nucleated cell counts were estimated. TCRdb keeps only in-frame clones here, not all; method: immunoSEQ multiplex PCR. V, J and clone size are taken as reported in that table, and D and trimming were inferred from the DNA itself. This sample yields fewer than 250,000 clones, of which approximately 84% are seen a single time; under 5% belongs to the top ten.

Sequences were obtained from peripheral blood. The TCR comes from a man in his fifties with acute or convalescent COVID-19. The chain links TRBV7-8 to TRBJ1-1, with 7 positions matching TRBD1. In DNA, the CDR3 is TGTGCCAGCAGCTTAGACAGGGGTAACATGAACACTGAAGCTTTCTTT. This encodes CASSLDRGNMNTEAFF. Full variable domain (missing parts from reference TRBV7-8 and TRBJ1-1): GAGVSQSPRYKVAKRGQDVALRCDPISGHVSLFWYQQALGQGPEFLTYFQNEAQLDKSGLPSDRFFAERPEGSVSTLKIQRTQQEDSAVYLCASSLDRGNMNTEAFFGQGTRLTVV.